The sequence of this T cell receptor beta chain was determined in a study of blood T cells in healthy people across ages. As for the study in general: About one barcoded beta molecule per two T cells was the capture yield of template switching. Whole-study findings and limits: In these data, TCR beta diversity tracked strongly with naive T cell percentage.

This clonotype was seen a few times. The antigen is unknown. CDR3 length: 13 amino acids. Trimming stripped 5 bases from V and 3 bases from J, with 10 bases between. Per germline, CDR1 MNHNS and CDR2 SASEGT. Combining a sample-barcoded 5' primer with a J-beta primer mix, a second PCR ran for 7 to 11 cycles. TCRdb ran MiXCR on the 5' RACE reads and lists one entry per CDR3 protein. Among about 1.7 million distinct CDR3 sequences listed, roughly 27% were seen once. With each sample, at least 5.5 micrograms of total RNA were extracted. The rearrangement joins TRBV6-1 to TRBJ2-5; D may be TRBD2 (6 bases). Sequencing was carried out using blood. The TCR was taken from a woman in her thirties in good health. The CDR3 reads CASSRLGKETQYF. As DNA, the CDR3 is TGTGCCAGCAGTCGACTAGGCAAAGAGACCCAGTACTTC.